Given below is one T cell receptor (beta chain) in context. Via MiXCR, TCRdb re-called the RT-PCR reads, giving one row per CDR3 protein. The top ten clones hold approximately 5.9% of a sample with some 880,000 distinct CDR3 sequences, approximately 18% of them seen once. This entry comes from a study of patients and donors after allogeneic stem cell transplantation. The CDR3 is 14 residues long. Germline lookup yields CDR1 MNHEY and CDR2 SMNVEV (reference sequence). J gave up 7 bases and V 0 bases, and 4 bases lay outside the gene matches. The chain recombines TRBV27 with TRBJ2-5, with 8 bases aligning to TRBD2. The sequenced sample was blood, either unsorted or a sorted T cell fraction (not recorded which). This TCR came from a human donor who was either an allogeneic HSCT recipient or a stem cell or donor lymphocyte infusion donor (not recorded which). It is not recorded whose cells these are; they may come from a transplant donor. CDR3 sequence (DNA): TGTGCCAGCAGTTTATCCCACAGCGGGGGGACCCAGTACTTC. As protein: CASSLSHSGGTQYF.